The sequence of this T cell receptor (beta chain) was determined in a study of CD8 T cells in Susac syndrome. From blood CD8+ and CD4+ T cells, the TCR beta chain was sequenced. The patients serving as multiple sclerosis controls were treatment-naive. They had stable or active relapsing-remitting disease and fulfilled revised McDonald criteria. The TEMRA cells underwent FACS enrichment, while the CD8+ and CD4+ T cells underwent negative isolation. Deletions cut 6 bases from V and 4 bases from J, with 12 bases between. This CDR3 has 13 amino acids. Germline CDR1 reads ENHRY; CDR2 reads SYGVKD. RNA amounts of roughly 0.5 to 1 ug underwent reverse transcription with random hexamers. Across 54 Vbeta and 13 Jbeta, immunoSEQ multiplex PCR amplified TCR beta CDR3. TCRdb processed the immunoSEQ multiplex PCR reads anew with MiXCR; each CDR3 protein has one entry. This table holds around 180,000 distinct CDR3 sequences, about 95% found once.

Sequencing input: CD8+ T cells from PBMCs. This chain joins TRBV10-3 and TRBJ2-5, with D perhaps assigned TRBD1 or TRBD2 (6 bases each). The TCR sequence derives from a human donor with multiple sclerosis. The CDR3 reads CAIRTGGIETQYF. The CDR3, as DNA: TGTGCCATCAGGACAGGAGGGATAGAGACCCAGTACTTC.